The source of this TCR beta chain is a study of T cell responses to AZD1222 COVID-19 vaccine. Whole-study context: Recipients boosted at about 4 weeks or about 12 weeks are pooled.

Germline CDR1 SGHNT, CDR2 YENEEA. CDR3 length: 15 residues. Trimming at V came to 3 bases and at J to 9 bases, leaving 6 bases not matched to a gene. The study's findings and limits: Of the AZD1222 recipients, only five to seven were seropositive at baseline.

Only in-frame clones appear in the TCRdb table, and some are missing; sequencing was by immunoSEQ multiplex PCR. The repertoire holds 110,000 or so clones, around 87% seen once, with roughly 5% in the top ten. This clone was counted a single time. Its antigen is not known. The V and J genes are TRBV11-3 and TRBJ2-1; 12 bases agree with TRBD2. The sample consisted of peripheral blood, taken on day 0 of AZD1222 vaccination. The receptor's source is an adult in good health. The CDR3 DNA sequence: TGTGCCAGCAGCTTGCTAGCGGGGGGGCAAGGTGAGCAGTTCTTC. It yields the protein CASSLLAGGQGEQFF.